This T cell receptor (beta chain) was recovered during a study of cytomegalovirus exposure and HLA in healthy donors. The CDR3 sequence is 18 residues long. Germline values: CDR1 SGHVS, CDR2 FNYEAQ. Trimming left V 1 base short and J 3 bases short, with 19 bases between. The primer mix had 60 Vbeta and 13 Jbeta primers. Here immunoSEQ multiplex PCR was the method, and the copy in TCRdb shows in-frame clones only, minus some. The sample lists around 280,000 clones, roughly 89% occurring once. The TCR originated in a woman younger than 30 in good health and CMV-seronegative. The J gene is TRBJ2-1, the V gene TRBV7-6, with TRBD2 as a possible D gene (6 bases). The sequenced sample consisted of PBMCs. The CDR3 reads CASSLDLAAGPIYNEQFF. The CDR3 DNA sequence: TGTGCCAGCAGCTTAGATTTAGCGGCCGGTCCGATCTACAATGAGCAGTTCTTC.